One sample yielded the 17 T cell receptor beta chains listed below, sequenced in a study of T cell repertoires in cytomegalovirus infection. These receptors have no identified antigens. TCRdb itself ran the reads through MiXCR, one entry per CDR3 protein. The table shows a few hundred thousand distinct CDR3 sequences, with 40% occurring only once. This specimen was cultured PBMCs, taken from culture after CMV antigen stimulation. These receptor sequences come from a human donor in good health (CMV status not recorded). Some clones in this sample may be carry-over from other donors' samples.

The V gene is TRBV7-2, the J gene TRBJ1-2; D might be TRBD1 (6 bases). The V gene lost 5 bases and the J gene lost 1 base, with 20 bases spanning the gap. The germline V gene encodes CDR1 SGHTA and CDR2 FQGNSA. The CDR3 sequence is 17 residues long. The CDR3 coding sequence is TGTGCCAGCAGCCGAGCTTCCGGACAGCTATATAACTATGGCTACACCTTC. Protein product: CASSRASGQLYNYGYTF. Full variable domain (remainder filled in from reference TRBV7-2 and TRBJ1-2): GAGVSQSPSNKVTEKGKDVELRCDPISGHTALYWYRQSLGQGLEFLIYFQGNSAPDKSGLPSDRFSAERTGGSVSTLTIQRTQQEDSAVYLCASSRASGQLYNYGYTFGSGTRLTVV.

The V and J genes are TRBV10-3 and TRBJ2-3, with D possibly TRBD2 on 5 matching bases. With 4 bases removed from V and 4 bases from J, the gap between germline ends came to 6 bases. The length of the CDR3 is 12 residues. CDR1 is ENHRY and CDR2 is SYGVKD in the germline V gene. The CDR3 DNA follows: TGTGCCATCAGTGGGACTTCAGATACGCAGTATTTT. Its translation: CAISGTSDTQYF.

The rearrangement links TRBV19 to TRBJ2-6, with TRBD1 matching over 12 bases. Germline V gene data show CDR1 as LNHDA and CDR2 as SQIVND (reference sequence). The J segment lost 2 bases and the V segment lost 5 bases, leaving 4 bases of the junction unmatched. The CDR3 runs 17 residues. The CDR3 reads CASSAGDRGPGANVLTF. DNA of the CDR3: TGTGCCAGTAGTGCCGGGGACAGGGGGCCTGGGGCCAACGTCCTGACTTTC.

The chain combines TRBV25-1 with TRBJ2-1; TRBD2 aligns across 9 bases. This CDR3 region has 15 residues. CDR1 and CDR2 (germline): MGHDK, SYGVNS. The ends lost 0 bases at V and 6 bases at J; junction bases unmatched: 3. The DNA for the CDR3 is TGTGCCAGCAGTGAATATATTAGCGGGGGCAATGAGCAGTTCTTC. This translates into CASSEYISGGNEQFF.

The gene calls are TRBV2 and TRBJ2-3; no clear D. Trimming took off 0 bases at V and 4 bases at J, with 8 bases between the two ends. The CDR3 covers 14 residues. Germline CDR1 reads SNHLY; CDR2 reads FYNNEI. In nucleotides, the CDR3 is TGTGCCAGCAGTGAAGCGCTTCTGGCAGATACGCAGTATTTT. Translating it yields CASSEALLADTQYF.

This clonotype was seen many times. The chain combines TRBV7-2 with TRBJ2-7, with 7 nucleotides matching TRBD1. Trimming cost V 4 bases and J 1 base; bases outside gene matches: 7. CDR1 is SGHTA and CDR2 is FQGNSA in the germline V gene. This CDR3 is built from 15 residues. CDR3: CASSSLGQTSYEQYF. For the CDR3, the DNA is TGTGCCAGCAGCTCCCTGGGACAGACATCCTACGAGCAGTACTTC.

The CDR3 region is CSARGQGGNGNYGYTF. CDR3 coding DNA: TGCAGTGCTAGAGGTCAGGGAGGGAATGGTAACTATGGCTACACCTTC. This rearrangement joins TRBV20-1 to TRBJ1-2, with TRBD1 as a possible D gene (5 bases). Germline V gives CDR1 DFQATT, CDR2 SNEGSKA (reference sequence). V lost 1 base and J 1 base, leaving 16 bases between the germline ends. The CDR3 runs to 16 residues.

The V and J genes are TRBV27 and TRBJ2-4; 13 positions match TRBD2. The junction had 3 bases not matched to a gene; V was cut back by 6 bases and J by 7 bases. The CDR3 has 14 amino acids. Germline V gives CDR1 MNHEY, CDR2 SMNVEV (reference sequence). The CDR3 reads CASRPGLAGNIQYF. CDR3 bases: TGTGCCAGCAGACCGGGACTAGCGGGGAACATTCAGTACTTC.

This rearrangement joins TRBV7-8 to TRBJ2-3; D is unresolved. V was pared by 4 bases and J by 8 bases, with 22 bases between. Germline CDR1 SGHVS, CDR2 FQNEAQ. The CDR3 consists of 16 residues. CDR3 residues: CASSSPLLLHSATQYF. The CDR3 bases are TGTGCCAGCAGCTCCCCACTCCTGCTCCACAGTGCTACGCAGTATTTT.

The V and J genes are TRBV20-1 and TRBJ2-5; D perhaps matches TRBD2 (7 bases). From germline, CDR1 is DFQATT and CDR2 SNEGSKA (reference sequence). CDR3 size: 15 residues. Trimming removed 6 bases at V and 4 bases at J, with 21 bases between. In DNA form, the CDR3 reads TGCAGTGCCCTGGAAGGGGGGGGGATGAGAGAGACCCAGTACTTC. This sequence encodes CSALEGGGMRETQYF.

In this sample, this clonotype turned up a few times. This rearrangement joins TRBV7-2 to TRBJ2-7, with 7 bases lining up with TRBD1. The length of the CDR3 is 14 residues. Per the germline V gene, CDR1 is SGHTA and CDR2 is FQGNSA. Germline trimming cut 5 bases from V and 2 bases from J; bases unmatched to any gene: 6. The CDR3 here is CASSPEGGTYEQYF. DNA for the CDR3: TGTGCCAGCAGCCCCGAAGGGGGCACCTACGAGCAGTACTTC.

This clonotype appeared a few times. The chain combines TRBV28 with TRBJ1-2; perhaps TRBD1 as D (6 bases). Germline CDR1 MDHEN, CDR2 SYDVKM. Trimming removed 10 bases at V and 2 bases at J, with 17 bases between. This CDR3 contains 14 residues. CDR3 DNA: TGTGCCACCACGGACAGTGGCGGGAACTATGGCTACACCTTC. This translates into CATTDSGGNYGYTF.

This clonotype was counted only a few times. The J gene is TRBJ1-5, the V gene TRBV6-2 or TRBV6-3, with D tentatively TRBD1 (5 bases). V was clipped by 2 bases and J by 6 bases, with 20 bases between them. CDR1 is MNHEY and CDR2 is SVGEGT in the germline V gene. This CDR3 spans 17 amino acids. CDR3 protein: CASSYTHQGSYGQPQHF. The CDR3 DNA is TGTGCCAGCAGTTACACTCACCAGGGAAGTTACGGTCAGCCCCAGCATTTT.

This chain links TRBV11-2 with TRBJ1-2; D unclear. The length of the CDR3 is 14 residues. In germline, CDR1 is SGHAT, CDR2 FQNNGV. Trimming shortened V by 3 bases and J by 7 bases, and 15 bases separated the two germline ends. DNA of the CDR3: TGTGCCAGCAGCTTCGGCTCTAGGGAGGGTGGCTACACCTTC. Translated: CASSFGSREGGYTF.

CDR3 loop: CARQHTFNEKLFF. The CDR3 DNA reads as TGTGCCAGACAACACACCTTTAATGAAAAACTGTTTTTT. The V and J genes are TRBV6-8 and TRBJ1-4, with unresolved D. Germline values: CDR1 MNHGY, CDR2 SAAAGT. Trimming removed 9 bases at V and 4 bases at J, with 12 bases between. This CDR3 contains 13 residues.

This clonotype occurred a few times. The gene calls are TRBV27 and TRBJ1-2; TRBD1 agrees at 7 bases. Trimming cost V 7 bases and J 3 bases; bases outside gene matches: 11. The germline V gene has CDR1 MNHEY and CDR2 SMNVEV (reference sequence). CDR3 length equals 15 residues. The CDR3 coding sequence is TGTGCCAGCAAAACAGGGGATACAGGAGACTATGGCTACACCTTC. Translated, it gives CASKTGDTGDYGYTF.

This clonotype occurred a few times. V usage is TRBV7-6 and J usage is TRBJ2-2; D gene unclear. The germline V gene has CDR1 SGHVS and CDR2 FNYEAQ. The CDR3 sequence is 14 residues long. V lost 0 bases and J lost 6, with 8 bases in between. The CDR3 DNA is TGTGCCAGCAGCTTAGCCGAGAATGCCGGGGAGCTGTTTTTT. Translating it yields CASSLAENAGELFF.